A single TCR beta chain is shown here with its context. Its antigen is unknown. The junction does not match germline at one end; this may be a read error. The data are from a study of Graves' ophthalmopathy and Graves' hyperthyroidism. Isolation of PBMCs was performed using 10 ml of fresh peripheral blood. Germline CDR1 and CDR2: SGHTA and FQGNSA. This CDR3 has 15 amino acids. CDR3 regions of TCR beta were amplified from RNA transcripts. First-round RT-PCR relied on HTBI primers, and a second-round multiplex PCR came next. TCRdb analysed the multiplex PCR reads with MiXCR anew, one entry per CDR3 protein. This sample carries 200,000 to 250,000 distinct CDR3 sequences, 25% to 35% of them seen once, and the ten largest clones take around 9.8%. Study-level results: Discrimination between ophthalmopathy and stable hyperthyroidism by a 13-signature model showed roughly 85% sensitivity and about 80% specificity. With a specificity of roughly 72% and a sensitivity of 70.59%, the model predicted ophthalmopathy progression.

The source of this sequence is a man aged 45-60 years with Graves' ophthalmopathy. The rearrangement uses TRBV7-2 and TRBJ2-5, with 8 nucleotides matching TRBD2. Sequencing was done on a sample of peripheral blood. CDR3 sequence (DNA): TGCGCCAGCAGCGCGCACGGGGGGGCCGGAGAGACCCAGTACTTC. Its protein product is CASSAHGGAGETQYF.